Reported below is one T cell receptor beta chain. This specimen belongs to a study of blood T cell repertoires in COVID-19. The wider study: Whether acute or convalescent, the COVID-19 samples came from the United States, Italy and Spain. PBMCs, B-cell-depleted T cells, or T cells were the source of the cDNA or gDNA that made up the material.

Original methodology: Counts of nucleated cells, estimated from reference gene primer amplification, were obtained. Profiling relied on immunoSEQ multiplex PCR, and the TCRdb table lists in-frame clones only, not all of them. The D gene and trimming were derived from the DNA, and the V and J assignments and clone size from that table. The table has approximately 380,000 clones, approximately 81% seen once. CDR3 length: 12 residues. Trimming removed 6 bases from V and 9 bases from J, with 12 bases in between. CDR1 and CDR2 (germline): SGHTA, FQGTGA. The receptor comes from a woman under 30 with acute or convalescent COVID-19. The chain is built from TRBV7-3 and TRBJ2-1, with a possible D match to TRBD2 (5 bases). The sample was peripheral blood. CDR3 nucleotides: TGTGCCAGCAGAAGCGCCCGGGGTGAGCAGTTCTTC. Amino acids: CASRSARGEQFF.